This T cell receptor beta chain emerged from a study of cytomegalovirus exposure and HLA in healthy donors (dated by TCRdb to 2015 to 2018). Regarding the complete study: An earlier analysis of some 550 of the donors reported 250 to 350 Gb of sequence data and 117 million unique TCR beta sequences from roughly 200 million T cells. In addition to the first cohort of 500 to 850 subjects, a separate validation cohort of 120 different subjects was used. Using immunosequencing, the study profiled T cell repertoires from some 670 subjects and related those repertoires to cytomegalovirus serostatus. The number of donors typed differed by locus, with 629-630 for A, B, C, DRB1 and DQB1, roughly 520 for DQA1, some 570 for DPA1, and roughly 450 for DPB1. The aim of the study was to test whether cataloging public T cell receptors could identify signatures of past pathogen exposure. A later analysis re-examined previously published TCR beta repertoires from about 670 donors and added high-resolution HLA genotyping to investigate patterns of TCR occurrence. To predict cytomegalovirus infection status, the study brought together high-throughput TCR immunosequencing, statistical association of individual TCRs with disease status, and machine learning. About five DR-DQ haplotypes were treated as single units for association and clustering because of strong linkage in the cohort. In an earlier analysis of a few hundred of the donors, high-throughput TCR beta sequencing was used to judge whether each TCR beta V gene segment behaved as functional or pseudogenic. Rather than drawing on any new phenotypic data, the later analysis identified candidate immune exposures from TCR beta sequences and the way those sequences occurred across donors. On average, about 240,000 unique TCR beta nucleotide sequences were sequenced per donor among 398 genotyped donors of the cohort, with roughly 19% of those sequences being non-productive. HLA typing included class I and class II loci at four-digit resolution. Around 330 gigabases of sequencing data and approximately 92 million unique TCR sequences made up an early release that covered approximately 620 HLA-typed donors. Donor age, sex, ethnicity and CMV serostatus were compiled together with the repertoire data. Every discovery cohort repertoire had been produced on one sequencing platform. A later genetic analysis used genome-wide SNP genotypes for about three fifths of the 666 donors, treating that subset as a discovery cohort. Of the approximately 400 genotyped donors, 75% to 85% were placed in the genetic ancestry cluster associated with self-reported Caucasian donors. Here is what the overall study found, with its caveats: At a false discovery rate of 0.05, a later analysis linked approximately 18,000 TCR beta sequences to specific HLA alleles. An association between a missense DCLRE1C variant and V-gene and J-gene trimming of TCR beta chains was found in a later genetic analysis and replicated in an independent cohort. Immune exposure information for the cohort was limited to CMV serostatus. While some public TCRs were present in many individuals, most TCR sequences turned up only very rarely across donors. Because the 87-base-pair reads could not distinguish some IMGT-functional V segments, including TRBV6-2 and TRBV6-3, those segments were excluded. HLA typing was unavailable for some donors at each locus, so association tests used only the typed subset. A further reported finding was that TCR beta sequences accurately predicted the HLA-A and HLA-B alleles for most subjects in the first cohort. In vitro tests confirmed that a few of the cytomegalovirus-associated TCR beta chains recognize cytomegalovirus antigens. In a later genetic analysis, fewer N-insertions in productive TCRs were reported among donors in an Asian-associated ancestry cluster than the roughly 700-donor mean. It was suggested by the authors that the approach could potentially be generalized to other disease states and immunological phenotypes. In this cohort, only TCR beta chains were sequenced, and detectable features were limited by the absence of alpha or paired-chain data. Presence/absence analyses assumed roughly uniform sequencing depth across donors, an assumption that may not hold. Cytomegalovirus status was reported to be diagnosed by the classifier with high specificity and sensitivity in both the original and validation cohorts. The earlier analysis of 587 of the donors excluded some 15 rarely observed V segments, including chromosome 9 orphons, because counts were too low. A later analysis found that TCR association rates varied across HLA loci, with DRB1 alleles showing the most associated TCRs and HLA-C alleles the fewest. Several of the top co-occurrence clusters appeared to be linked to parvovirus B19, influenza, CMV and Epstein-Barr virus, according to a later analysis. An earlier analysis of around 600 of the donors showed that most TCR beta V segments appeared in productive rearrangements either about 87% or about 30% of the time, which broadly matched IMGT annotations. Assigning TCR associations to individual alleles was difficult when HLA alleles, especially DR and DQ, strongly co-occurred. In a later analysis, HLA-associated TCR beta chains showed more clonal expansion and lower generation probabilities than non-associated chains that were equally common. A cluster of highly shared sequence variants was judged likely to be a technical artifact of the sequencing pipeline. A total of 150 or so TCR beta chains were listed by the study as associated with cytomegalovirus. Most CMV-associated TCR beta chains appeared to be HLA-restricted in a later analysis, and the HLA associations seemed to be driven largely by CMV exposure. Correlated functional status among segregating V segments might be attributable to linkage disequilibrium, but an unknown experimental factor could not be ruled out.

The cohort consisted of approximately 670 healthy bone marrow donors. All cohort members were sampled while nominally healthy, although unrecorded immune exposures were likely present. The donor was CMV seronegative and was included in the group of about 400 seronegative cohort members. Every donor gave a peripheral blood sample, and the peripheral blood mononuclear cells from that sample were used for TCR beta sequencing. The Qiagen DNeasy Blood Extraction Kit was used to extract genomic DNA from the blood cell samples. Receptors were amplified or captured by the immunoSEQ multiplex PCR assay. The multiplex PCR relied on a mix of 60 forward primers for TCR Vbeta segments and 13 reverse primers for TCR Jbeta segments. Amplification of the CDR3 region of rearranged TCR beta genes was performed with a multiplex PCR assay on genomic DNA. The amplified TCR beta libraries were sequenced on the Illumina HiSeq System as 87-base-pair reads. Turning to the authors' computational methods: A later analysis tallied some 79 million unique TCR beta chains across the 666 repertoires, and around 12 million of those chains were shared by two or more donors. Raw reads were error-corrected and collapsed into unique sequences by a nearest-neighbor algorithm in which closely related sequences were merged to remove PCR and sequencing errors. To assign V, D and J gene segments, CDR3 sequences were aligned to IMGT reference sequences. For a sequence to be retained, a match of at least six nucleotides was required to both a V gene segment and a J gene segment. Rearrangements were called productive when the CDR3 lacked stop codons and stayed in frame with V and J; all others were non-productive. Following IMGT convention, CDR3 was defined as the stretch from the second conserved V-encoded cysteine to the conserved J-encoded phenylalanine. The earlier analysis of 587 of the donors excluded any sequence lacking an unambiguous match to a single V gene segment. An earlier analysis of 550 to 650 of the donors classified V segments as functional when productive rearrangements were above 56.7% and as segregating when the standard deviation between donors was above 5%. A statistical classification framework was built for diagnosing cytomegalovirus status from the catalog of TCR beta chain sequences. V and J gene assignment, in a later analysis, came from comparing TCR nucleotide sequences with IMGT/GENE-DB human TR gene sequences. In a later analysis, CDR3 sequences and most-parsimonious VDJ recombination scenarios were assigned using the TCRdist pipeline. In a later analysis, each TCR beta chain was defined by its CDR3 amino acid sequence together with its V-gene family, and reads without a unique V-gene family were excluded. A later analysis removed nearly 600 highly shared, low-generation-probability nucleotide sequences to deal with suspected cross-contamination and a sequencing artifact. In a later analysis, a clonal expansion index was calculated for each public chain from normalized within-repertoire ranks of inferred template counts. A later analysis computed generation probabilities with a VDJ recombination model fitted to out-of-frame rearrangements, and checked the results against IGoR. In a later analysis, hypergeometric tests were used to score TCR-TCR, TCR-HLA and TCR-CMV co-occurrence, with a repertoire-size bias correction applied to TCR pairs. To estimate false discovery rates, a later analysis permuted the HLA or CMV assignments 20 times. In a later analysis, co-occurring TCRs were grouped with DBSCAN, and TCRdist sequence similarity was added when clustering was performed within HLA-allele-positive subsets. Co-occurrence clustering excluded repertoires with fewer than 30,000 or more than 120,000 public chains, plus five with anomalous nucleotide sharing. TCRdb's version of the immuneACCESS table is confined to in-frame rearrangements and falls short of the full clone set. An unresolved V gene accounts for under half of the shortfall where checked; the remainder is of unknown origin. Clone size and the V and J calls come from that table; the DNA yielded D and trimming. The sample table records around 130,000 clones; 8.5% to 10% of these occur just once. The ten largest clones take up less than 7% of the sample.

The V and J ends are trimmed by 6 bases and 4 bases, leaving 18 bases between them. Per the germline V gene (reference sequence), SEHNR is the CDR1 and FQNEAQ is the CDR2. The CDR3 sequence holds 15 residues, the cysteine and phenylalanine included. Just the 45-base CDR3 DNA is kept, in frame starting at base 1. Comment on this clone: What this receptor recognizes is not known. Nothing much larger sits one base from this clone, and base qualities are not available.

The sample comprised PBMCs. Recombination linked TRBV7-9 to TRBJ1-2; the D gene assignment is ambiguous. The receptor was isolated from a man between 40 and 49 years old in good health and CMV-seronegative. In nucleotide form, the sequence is TGTGCCAGCAGAACGGCTCTCCCCGACTTCTATGGCTACACCTTC. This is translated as CASRTALPDFYGYTF.